This TCR beta chain derives from a study of blood T cell repertoires in COVID-19. Across the study: T cells, B-cell-depleted T cells, or PBMCs supplied cDNA or gDNA.

CDR1 ENHRY and CDR2 SYGVKD come from the germline V gene. J was trimmed by 2 bases and V by 6 bases; bases with no gene match: 7. This CDR3 comprises 14 residues. Authors' analysis steps: Estimates of nucleated cell counts were drawn from the amplification of reference gene primers. Method: immunoSEQ multiplex PCR; TCRdb's copy keeps in-frame clones and lacks some. Clonal size and the V and J genes are those of that table, whereas D and trimming came from the DNA. The sample has about 52,000 clones, around 82% seen once. The chain carries TRBV10-3 and TRBJ2-7, with TRBD2 matching over 7 bases. The sequence was obtained from an elderly woman with COVID-19, enrolled during active disease. The material sequenced was peripheral blood. DNA for the CDR3: TGTGCCATCAGCCCCGGGACTACCACCTACGAGCAGTACTTC. Protein sequence: CAISPGTTTYEQYF.